The T cell receptor (beta chain) under discussion was sequenced for a study of identical twins. General study results and limits: Zero-insertion analyses were open to partial confounding by invariant MAIT and iNKT cells. Whereas memory repertoires showed no such difference, abundant cord blood beta clonotypes carried fewer insertions.

In its sample, this clonotype was seen a few times. Its specificity is unknown. CDR3 size: 16 residues. V was cut by 1 base and J by 5 bases, with 14 bases left in between. Germline CDR1 and CDR2: SGHAT and FQNNGV. A single record per CDR3 protein comes from TCRdb applying MiXCR to the 5' RACE reads. The sample carries just over 450,000 distinct CDR3 sequences, approximately 15% recorded once. The same sample was also used in a study of yellow fever vaccine responses in identical twins.

V and J are TRBV11-2 and TRBJ2-2; D is perhaps TRBD1 (5 bases). The sequenced sample was CD4+ T cells sorted from blood. The TCR comes from a woman under 30 in good health. The CDR3 loop is CASSLVPGFTTGELFF. For the CDR3, the DNA is TGTGCCAGCAGCTTAGTTCCAGGGTTCACGACCGGGGAGCTGTTTTTT.